This TCR beta chain was documented in a study of T-cell reconstitution after alpha-beta-depleted transplantation in children. Germline values: CDR1 SEHNR, CDR2 FQNEAQ (reference sequence). This CDR3 region has 17 residues. V was pared by 0 bases and J by 6 bases, with 20 bases between. Unique molecular identifiers were incorporated into the prepared TCRbeta library. TCRdb re-called the PCR reads with MiXCR, one entry per CDR3 protein. Among over 400,000 distinct CDR3 sequences, under 15% were seen once, and the ten largest hold 4.5% to 6%. V gene TRBV7-9 combines with J gene TRBJ1-1, with TRBD1 as a possible D gene (5 bases). The TCR sequence derives from a human donor who donated a stem cell graft to a child with combined immunodeficiency. This material consisted of PBMCs from the stem cell graft donor, taken from the stem cell graft. The CDR3 reads CASSLARGVDRAAEAFF. The CDR3, as DNA: TGTGCCAGCAGCTTAGCGAGGGGCGTGGACCGGGCAGCTGAAGCTTTCTTT.